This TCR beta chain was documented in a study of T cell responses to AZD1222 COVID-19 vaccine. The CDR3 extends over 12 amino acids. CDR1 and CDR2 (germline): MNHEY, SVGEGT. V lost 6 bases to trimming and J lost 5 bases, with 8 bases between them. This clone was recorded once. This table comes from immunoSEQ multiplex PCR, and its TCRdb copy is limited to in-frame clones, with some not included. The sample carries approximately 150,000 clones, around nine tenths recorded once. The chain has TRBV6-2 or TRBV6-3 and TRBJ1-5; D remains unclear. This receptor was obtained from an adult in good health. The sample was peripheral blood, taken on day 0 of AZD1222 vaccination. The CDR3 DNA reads TGTGCCAGCAGCGGGCTCCATCAGCCCCAGCATTTT. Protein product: CASSGLHQPQHF.